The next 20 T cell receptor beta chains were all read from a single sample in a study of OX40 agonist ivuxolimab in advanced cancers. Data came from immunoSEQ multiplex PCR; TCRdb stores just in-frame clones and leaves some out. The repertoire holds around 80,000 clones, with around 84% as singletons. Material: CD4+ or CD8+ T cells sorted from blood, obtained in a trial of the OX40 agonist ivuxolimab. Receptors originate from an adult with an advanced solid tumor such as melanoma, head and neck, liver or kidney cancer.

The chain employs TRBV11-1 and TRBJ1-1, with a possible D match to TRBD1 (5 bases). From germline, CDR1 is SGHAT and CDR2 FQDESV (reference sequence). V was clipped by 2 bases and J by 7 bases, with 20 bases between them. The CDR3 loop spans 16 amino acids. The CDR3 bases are TGTGCCAGCAGCTTATCGCATCAGGGTACCACTAATGAAGCTTTCTTT. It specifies CASSLSHQGTTNEAFF.

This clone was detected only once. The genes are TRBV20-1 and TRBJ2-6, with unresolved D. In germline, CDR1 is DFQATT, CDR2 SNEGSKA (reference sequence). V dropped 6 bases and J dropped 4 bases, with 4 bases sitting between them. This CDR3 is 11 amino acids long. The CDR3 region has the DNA TGCAGTGCGGACGGGGCCAACGTCCTGACTTTC. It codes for CSADGANVLTF.

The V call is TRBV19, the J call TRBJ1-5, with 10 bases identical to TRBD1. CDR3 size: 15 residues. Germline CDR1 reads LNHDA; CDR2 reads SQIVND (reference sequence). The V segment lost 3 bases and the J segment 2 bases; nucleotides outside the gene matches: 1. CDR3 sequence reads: CASSIGTGGNQPQHF. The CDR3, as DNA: TGTGCCAGTAGTATCGGGACAGGGGGCAATCAGCCCCAGCATTTT.

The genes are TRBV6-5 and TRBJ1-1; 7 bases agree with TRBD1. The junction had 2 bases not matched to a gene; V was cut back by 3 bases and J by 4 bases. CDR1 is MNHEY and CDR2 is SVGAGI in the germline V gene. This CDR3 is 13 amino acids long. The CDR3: CASSYGDSTEAFF. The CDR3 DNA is TGTGCCAGCAGTTATGGGGACAGCACTGAAGCTTTCTTT.

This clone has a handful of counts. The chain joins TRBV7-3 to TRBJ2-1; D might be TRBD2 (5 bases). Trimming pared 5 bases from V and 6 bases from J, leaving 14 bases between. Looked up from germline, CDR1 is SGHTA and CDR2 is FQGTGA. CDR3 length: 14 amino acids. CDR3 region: CASSRTGIGNEQFF. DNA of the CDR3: TGTGCCAGCAGCCGGACGGGGATCGGCAATGAGCAGTTCTTC.

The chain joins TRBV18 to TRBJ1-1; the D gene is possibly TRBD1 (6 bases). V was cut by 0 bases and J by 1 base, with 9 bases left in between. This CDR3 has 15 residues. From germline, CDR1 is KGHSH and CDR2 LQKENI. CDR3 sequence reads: CASSPPGGGNTEAFF. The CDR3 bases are TGTGCCAGCTCACCACCGGGAGGGGGGAACACTGAAGCTTTCTTT.

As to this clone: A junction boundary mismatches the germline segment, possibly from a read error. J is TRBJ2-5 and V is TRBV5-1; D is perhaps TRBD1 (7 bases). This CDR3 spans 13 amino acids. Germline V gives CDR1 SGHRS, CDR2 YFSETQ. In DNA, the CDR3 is TGCGCCAGCAGCCGCGACCCCCAGGGGGGTTGGAACTTC. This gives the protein CASSRDPQGGWNF.

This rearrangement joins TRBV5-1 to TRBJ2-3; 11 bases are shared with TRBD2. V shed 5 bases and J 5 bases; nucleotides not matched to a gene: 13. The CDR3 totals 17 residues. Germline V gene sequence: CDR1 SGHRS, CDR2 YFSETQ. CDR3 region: CASRLLMGSGGEDTQYF. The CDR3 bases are TGCGCCAGCAGACTATTGATGGGTAGCGGGGGGGAAGATACGCAGTATTTT.

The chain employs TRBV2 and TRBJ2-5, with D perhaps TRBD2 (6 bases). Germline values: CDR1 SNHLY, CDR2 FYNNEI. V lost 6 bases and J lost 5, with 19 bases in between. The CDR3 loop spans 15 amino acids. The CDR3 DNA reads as TGTGCCAGCAGCCGGGACTCGTTGGGTGGGGAGACCCAGTACTTC. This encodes CASSRDSLGGETQYF.

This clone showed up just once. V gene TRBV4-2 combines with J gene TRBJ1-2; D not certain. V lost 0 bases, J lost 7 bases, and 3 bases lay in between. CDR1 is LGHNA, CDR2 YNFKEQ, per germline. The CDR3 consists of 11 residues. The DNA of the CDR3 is TGTGCCAGCAGCCAAGAAAGTGGCTACACCTTC. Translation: CASSQESGYTF.

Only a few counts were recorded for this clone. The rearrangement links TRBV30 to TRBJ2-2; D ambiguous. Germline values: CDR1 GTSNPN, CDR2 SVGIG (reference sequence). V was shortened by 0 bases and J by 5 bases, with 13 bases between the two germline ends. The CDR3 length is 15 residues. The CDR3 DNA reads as TGTGCCTGGAGTGTAGTGGCGTTCGGGACCGGGGAGCTGTTTTTT. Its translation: CAWSVVAFGTGELFF.

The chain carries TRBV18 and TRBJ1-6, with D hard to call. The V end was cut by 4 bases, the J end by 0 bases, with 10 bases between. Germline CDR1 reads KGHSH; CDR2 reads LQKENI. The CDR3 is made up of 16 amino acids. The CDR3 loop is CASSLSESSYNSPLHF. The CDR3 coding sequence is TGTGCCAGCTCACTATCGGAGAGCTCCTATAATTCACCCCTCCACTTT.

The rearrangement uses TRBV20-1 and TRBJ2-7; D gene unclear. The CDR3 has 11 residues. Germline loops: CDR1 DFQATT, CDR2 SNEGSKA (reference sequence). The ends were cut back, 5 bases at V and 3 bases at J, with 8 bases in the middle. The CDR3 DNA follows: TGCAGTGCTGGCATGTACTACGAGCAGTACTTC. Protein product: CSAGMYYEQYF.

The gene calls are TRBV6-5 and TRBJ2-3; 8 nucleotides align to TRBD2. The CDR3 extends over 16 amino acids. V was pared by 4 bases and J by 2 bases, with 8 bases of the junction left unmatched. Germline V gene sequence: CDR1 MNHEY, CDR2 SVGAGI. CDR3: CASSSGPGGHTDTQYF. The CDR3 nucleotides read TGTGCCAGCAGTTCAGGACCGGGAGGGCACACAGATACGCAGTATTTT.

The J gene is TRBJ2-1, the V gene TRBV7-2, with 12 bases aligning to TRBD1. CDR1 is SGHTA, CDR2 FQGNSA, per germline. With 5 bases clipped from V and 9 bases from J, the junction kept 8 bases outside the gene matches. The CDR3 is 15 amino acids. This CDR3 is CASSHRDRGQGEQFF. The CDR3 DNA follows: TGTGCCAGCAGCCACCGGGACAGGGGGCAAGGTGAGCAGTTCTTC.

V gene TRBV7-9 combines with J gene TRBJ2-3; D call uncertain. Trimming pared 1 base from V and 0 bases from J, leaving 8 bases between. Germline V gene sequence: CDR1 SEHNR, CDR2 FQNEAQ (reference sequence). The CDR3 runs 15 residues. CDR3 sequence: CASSLGTDSTDTQYF. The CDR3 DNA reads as TGTGCCAGCAGCTTAGGAACAGATAGCACAGATACGCAGTATTTT. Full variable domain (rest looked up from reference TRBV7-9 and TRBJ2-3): DTGVSQNPRHKITKRGQNVTFRCDPISEHNRLYWYRQTLGQGPEFLTYFQNEAQLEKSRLLSDRFSAERPKGSFSTLEIQRTEQGDSAMYLCASSLGTDSTDTQYFGPGTRLTVL.

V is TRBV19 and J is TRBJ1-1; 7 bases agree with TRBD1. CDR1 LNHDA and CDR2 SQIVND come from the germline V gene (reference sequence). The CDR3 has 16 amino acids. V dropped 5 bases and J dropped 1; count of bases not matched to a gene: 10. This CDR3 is CASSPLGRQGNTEAFF. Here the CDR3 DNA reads TGTGCCAGTAGTCCCCTGGGGCGACAGGGGAACACTGAAGCTTTCTTT.

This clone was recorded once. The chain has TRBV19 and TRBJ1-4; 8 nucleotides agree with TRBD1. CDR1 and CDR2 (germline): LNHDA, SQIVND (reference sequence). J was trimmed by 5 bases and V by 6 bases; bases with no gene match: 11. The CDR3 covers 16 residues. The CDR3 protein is CASSARLGTGNEKLFF. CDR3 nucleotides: TGTGCCAGTAGCGCTAGACTCGGGACAGGCAATGAAAAACTGTTTTTT. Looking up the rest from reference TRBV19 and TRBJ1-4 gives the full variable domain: DGGITQSPKYLFRKEGQNVTLSCEQNLNHDAMYWYRQDPGQGLRLIYYSQIVNDFQKGDIAEGYSVSREKKESFPLTVTSAQKNPTAFYLCASSARLGTGNEKLFFGSGTQLSVL.

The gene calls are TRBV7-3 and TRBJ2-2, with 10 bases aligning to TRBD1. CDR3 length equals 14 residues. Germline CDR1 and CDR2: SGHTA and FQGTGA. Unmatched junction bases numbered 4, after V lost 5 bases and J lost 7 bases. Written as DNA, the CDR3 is TGTGCCAGCAGCGCGGGACAGGGGAACGGGGAGCTGTTTTTT. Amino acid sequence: CASSAGQGNGELFF.

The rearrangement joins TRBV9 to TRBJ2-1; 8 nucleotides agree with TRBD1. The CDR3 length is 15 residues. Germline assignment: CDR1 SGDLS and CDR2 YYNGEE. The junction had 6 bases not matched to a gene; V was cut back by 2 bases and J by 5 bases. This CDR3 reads CASSVAGGGNNEQFF. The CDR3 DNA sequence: TGTGCCAGCAGCGTCGCAGGGGGCGGAAACAATGAGCAGTTCTTC.